This paragraph reports one TCR beta chain. The source of the sample is a study of technical replicates of blood from a handful of donors. Clones were read by immunoSEQ multiplex PCR, and TCRdb kept only the in-frame ones, dropping some. Among roughly 100,000 clones listed, almost 96% were seen once. Germline V gene sequence: CDR1 MGHRA, CDR2 YSYEKL. CDR3 length: 16 residues. Trimming pared 4 bases from V and 0 bases from J, leaving 16 bases between. The source is a human donor in good health. The V gene is TRBV4-1, the J gene TRBJ2-7, with a tentative D call TRBD2 (5 bases). Sequencing was performed on T cells isolated from PBMCs. Here the CDR3 DNA reads TGCGCCAGCAGCCTTTCCAAACTTGGGAGCTCCTACGAGCAGTACTTC. As protein: CASSLSKLGSSYEQYF.